The 30 T cell receptor beta chains below all came from one sample that was sequenced in a study of naive and memory T cell subsets. An equimolar mix of two oligonucleotides served as the beta constant-region primer for TRBC1 and TRBC2. TCRdb recomputed calls from the UMI-ligation and nested PCR reads with MiXCR, one row per CDR3 protein. This table has around 27,000 distinct CDR3 sequences, about 10% appearing once. Sequencing input: effector memory CD4+ T cells from blood. Subset indicated: effector memory, CD45RA- CD27-. The receptors stem from a human donor in good health.

This clonotype was found a few times. The chain combines TRBV20-1 with TRBJ2-3, with 7 bases aligning to TRBD1. CDR1 and CDR2 (germline): DFQATT, SNEGSKA (reference sequence). J lost 6 bases, V lost 5 bases, and 17 bases had no gene match. The CDR3 loop spans 16 amino acids. CDR3 residues: CSADLGLAGGSDTQYF. Here the CDR3 DNA reads TGCAGTGCTGACCTAGGATTAGCAGGGGGATCTGATACGCAGTATTTT.

This clonotype was detected many times. The chain carries TRBV12-3 or TRBV12-4 and TRBJ2-7, with a possible D match to TRBD2 (5 bases). Trimming removed 8 bases from V and 2 bases from J, with 7 bases in between. The CDR3 length is 11 residues. CDR3 protein: CASGRAYEQYF. The CDR3 DNA is TGTGCCAGCGGGAGAGCCTACGAGCAGTACTTC.

The chain combines TRBV7-2 with TRBJ2-1; 8 bases agree with TRBD2. Germline-derived CDR1 and CDR2 are SGHTA and FQGNSA. Trimming cost V 5 bases and J 4 bases; bases outside gene matches: 10. This CDR3 contains 16 residues. The CDR3 nucleotides are TGTGCCAGCAGCACCCGAGGGGCTAGCGGGTACAATGAGCAGTTCTTC. Protein product: CASSTRGASGYNEQFF.

The genes are TRBV7-2 and TRBJ1-1, with D possibly being TRBD1 (5 bases). The length of the CDR3 is 16 residues. Trimming took off 4 bases at V and 0 bases at J, with 15 bases between the two ends. Germline CDR1 SGHTA, CDR2 FQGNSA. CDR3 region: CASSSFPRGLNTEAFF. In nucleotides, the CDR3 is TGTGCCAGCAGCTCATTCCCTCGGGGACTGAACACTGAAGCTTTCTTT.

This clonotype showed up many times. The chain is built from TRBV12-3 or TRBV12-4 and TRBJ1-1, with 8 bases fitting TRBD1. The CDR3 is made up of 16 amino acids. J gave up 4 bases and V 2 bases, and 9 bases lay outside the gene matches. CDR3 nucleotides: TGTGCCAGCAGTTTATTGTACAGGGGGAGCGGCACTGAAGCTTTCTTT. Translated: CASSLLYRGSGTEAFF.

This clonotype was observed at least ten times. The chain carries TRBV20-1 and TRBJ1-3, with no clear D. V was cut by 2 bases and J by 8 bases, with 7 bases left in between. The CDR3 consists of 11 residues. The V gene's germline CDR1 is DFQATT and CDR2 SNEGSKA (reference sequence). The CDR3 is CSARTGDTIYF. The CDR3, as DNA: TGCAGTGCTAGAACGGGCGACACCATATATTTT.

The V call is TRBV21-1, the J call TRBJ2-7; the table's D call, TRBD1, has no DNA check behind it. TRBV21-1 is classified as a pseudogene. CDR3 length: 13 amino acids. The CDR3 sequence: CATRRRNSYEQYF. CDR3 DNA sequence: TGTGCCACCCGGCGCCGAAACTCCTACGAGCAGTACTTC.

The J gene is TRBJ1-1, the V gene TRBV7-2; no definite D call. The CDR3 totals 13 residues. Germline V CDR1 and CDR2: SGHTA, FQGNSA. V dropped 5 bases and J dropped 0 bases, with 7 bases sitting between them. CDR3 DNA sequence: TGTGCCAGCAGCCGAAGTATGAACACTGAAGCTTTCTTT. Translating gives CASSRSMNTEAFF.

The chain employs TRBV20-1 and TRBJ2-3; 8 positions agree with TRBD2. Germline V gives CDR1 DFQATT, CDR2 SNEGSKA (reference sequence). The CDR3 loop spans 14 amino acids. V shed 2 bases and J 7 bases; nucleotides not matched to a gene: 8. The CDR3 spells CSARPGLVSHTQYF. The CDR3 DNA reads TGCAGTGCTAGACCGGGACTAGTTAGTCATACGCAGTATTTT.

The rearrangement uses TRBV5-4 and TRBJ2-3; D possibly matches TRBD1 or TRBD2 (5 bases each). The V gene lost 3 bases and the J gene lost 6 bases, with 20 bases spanning the gap. This CDR3 has 16 residues. The germline V gene encodes CDR1 SGHNT and CDR2 YYREEE (reference sequence). DNA for the CDR3: TGTGCCAGCAGCTCCATGGGGACGGGCCGCGGGGATACGCAGTATTTT. Its translation is CASSSMGTGRGDTQYF.

The gene calls are TRBV6-2 or TRBV6-3 and TRBJ2-7; a possible D gene is TRBD2 (5 bases). Trimming removed 8 bases at V and 6 bases at J, with 26 bases between. The CDR3 length is 16 residues. Germline CDR1 and CDR2: MNHEY and SVGEGT. The CDR3 sequence: CASRSRGGRETSEQYF. The CDR3 DNA reads TGTGCCAGCCGATCCCGTGGCGGACGGGAAACGAGCGAGCAGTACTTC.

In its sample, this clonotype was seen many times. An end of the junction differs from the germline gene, which may be a read error. This chain connects TRBV11-2 to TRBJ2-5; 9 nucleotides line up with TRBD1. The CDR3 is 15 residues long. The germline gives CDR1 SGHAT, CDR2 FQNNGV. This chain's CDR3 is CASSLGDRDHETQYF. The CDR3 DNA reads TGTGCCAGCAGCTTAGGGGACAGGGACCACGAGACCCAGTACTTC. The whole variable domain, remainder taken from reference TRBV11-2 and TRBJ2-5, is EAGVAQSPRYKIIEKRQSVAFWCNPISGHATLYWYQQILGQGPKLLIQFQNNGVVDDSQLPKDRFSAERLKGVDSTLKIQPAKLEDSAVYLCASSLGDRDHETQYFGPGTRLLVL.

This clonotype was observed a few times. The chain couples TRBV30 to TRBJ2-1; D unresolved. Germline V gene sequence: CDR1 GTSNPN, CDR2 SVGIG (reference sequence). V lost 0 bases, J lost 9 bases, and 9 bases lay in between. This CDR3 region has 12 residues. The CDR3 sequence: CAWSVRGSEQFF. The CDR3 nucleotides are TGTGCCTGGAGTGTACGAGGATCTGAGCAGTTCTTC. The full variable domain, its missing parts supplied by reference TRBV30 and TRBJ2-1, is SQTIHQWPATLVQPVGSPLSLECTVEGTSNPNLYWYRQAAGRGLQLLFYSVGIGQISSEVPQNLSASRPQDRQFILSSKKLLLSDSGFYLCAWSVRGSEQFFGPGTRLTVL.

The rearrangement uses TRBV6-1 and TRBJ1-2; D unclear. Per germline, CDR1 MNHNS and CDR2 SASEGT. CDR3 size: 13 residues. The V and J ends lost 3 bases and 2 bases respectively, with 7 bases between them. In nucleotides, the CDR3 is TGTGCCAGCAGTGACAGACTCAACTATGGCTACACCTTC. Its translation: CASSDRLNYGYTF.

This clonotype was detected ten times or more. This rearrangement joins TRBV29-1 to TRBJ1-1; D is uncertain. Trimming removed 5 bases at V and 7 bases at J, with 14 bases between. The CDR3 consists of 12 residues. CDR1 and CDR2 from the germline V gene are SQVTM and ANQGSEA. In DNA form, the CDR3 reads TGCAGCGTTCGCGCGACTAAGATTGAAGCTTTCTTT. Its protein product is CSVRATKIEAFF.

The chain carries TRBV11-1 and TRBJ2-3; weak D call: TRBD1 (5 bases). The germline V gene encodes CDR1 SGHAT and CDR2 FQDESV (reference sequence). This CDR3 contains 14 residues. Between the trimmed V and J ends, which lost 5 bases and 1 base, there was a span of 10 bases. CDR3: CASSVDTRTDTQYF. DNA for the CDR3: TGTGCCAGCAGCGTGGACACCCGCACAGATACGCAGTATTTT.

The V gene is TRBV13, the J gene TRBJ2-1; 7 nucleotides agree with TRBD2. Trimming took 8 bases from V and 4 from J; bases not matched to a gene: 11. This CDR3 is built from 15 residues. The V gene's germline CDR1 is PRHDT and CDR2 FYEKMQ (reference sequence). In DNA form, the CDR3 reads TGTGCCAGCCGTGGTCGGGCTAGCGGTTACAATGAGCAGTTCTTC. It is translated as CASRGRASGYNEQFF.

J is TRBJ1-1 and V is TRBV7-9; D ambiguous. The CDR3 sequence is 15 residues long. The germline gives CDR1 SEHNR, CDR2 FQNEAQ (reference sequence). The germline V and J ends were trimmed by 6 bases and 2 bases, with 16 bases remaining between them. CDR3 coding DNA: TGTGCCAGCAGTCCCCTGGCGGGATTCAACACTGAAGCTTTCTTT. Protein sequence: CASSPLAGFNTEAFF.

CDR3 amino acids: CASSPLANTEAFF. The CDR3 nucleotides read TGTGCCAGCTCGCCCCTTGCGAACACTGAAGCTTTCTTT. The rearrangement joins TRBV18 to TRBJ1-1, with no clear D. Trimming removed 6 bases at V and 1 base at J, with 9 bases between. CDR3 length: 13 residues. The V gene's germline CDR1 is KGHSH and CDR2 LQKENI.

This clonotype was seen at least ten times. V gene TRBV7-2 combines with J gene TRBJ2-7; TRBD2 agrees at 8 bases. V trimming: 3 bases; J trimming: 3 bases; junction bases outside the gene matches: 4. Per germline, CDR1 SGHTA and CDR2 FQGNSA. CDR3 length equals 14 residues. This CDR3 reads CASSFGREDYEQYF. The DNA for the CDR3 is TGTGCCAGCAGCTTCGGGCGGGAGGACTACGAGCAGTACTTC.

In its sample, this clonotype was seen many times. Here the CDR3 DNA reads TGTGCCAGCAGCAACGCGGGAGGACTAGCGGGGCGTGGGCAGTTCTTC. Encoded protein: CASSNAGGLAGRGQFF. The chain has TRBV6-2 or TRBV6-3 and TRBJ2-1, with TRBD2 matching 12 bases. This CDR3 region has 16 residues. The junction had 15 bases not matched to a gene; V was cut back by 6 bases and J by 12 bases. The V gene's germline CDR1 is MNHEY and CDR2 SVGEGT.

The V gene is TRBV3-1, the J gene TRBJ1-6; D remains unclear. The CDR3 consists of 13 residues. Trimming left V 4 bases short and J 10 bases short, with 11 bases between. Germline CDR1 is LGHDT and CDR2 is YNNKEL (reference sequence). CDR3 protein: CASSRYKGSPLHF. In nucleotides, the CDR3 is TGTGCCAGCAGCCGTTATAAGGGCTCACCCCTCCACTTT.

This clonotype has only a few counts. For the CDR3, the DNA is TGTGCCAGCAGCGATAGGGTAGACGAAAAACTGTTTTTT. Amino acids: CASSDRVDEKLFF. V gene TRBV7-2 combines with J gene TRBJ1-4; D is uncertain. V gave up 5 bases and J gave up 8 bases, with 12 bases separating them. This CDR3 is built from 13 residues. In germline, CDR1 is SGHTA, CDR2 FQGNSA.

In its sample, this clonotype is medium-sized. The V gene is TRBV11-2, the J gene TRBJ2-6; no clear D gene. The germline gives CDR1 SGHAT, CDR2 FQNNGV. The CDR3 runs 16 residues. Trimming stripped 1 base from V and 0 bases from J, with 7 bases between. The DNA of the CDR3 is TGTGCCAGCAGCTTAGTCCCCCACTCTGGGGCCAACGTCCTGACTTTC. Its translation: CASSLVPHSGANVLTF. The complete variable domain, with remaining parts taken from reference TRBV11-2 and TRBJ2-6, reads EAGVAQSPRYKIIEKRQSVAFWCNPISGHATLYWYQQILGQGPKLLIQFQNNGVVDDSQLPKDRFSAERLKGVDSTLKIQPAKLEDSAVYLCASSLVPHSGANVLTFGAGSRLTVL.

The rearrangement links TRBV12-3 or TRBV12-4 to TRBJ2-5; D tentatively reads TRBD1 or TRBD2 (6 bases each). V dropped 6 bases and J dropped 7 bases, with 18 bases sitting between them. The CDR3 extends over 14 amino acids. CDR3 bases: TGTGCCAGCAGCCAGGGGACTGGCAGTCGGACCCAGTACTTC. Residues: CASSQGTGSRTQYF.

This clonotype turned up a few times. This chain joins TRBV7-6 and TRBJ2-2; 9 bases line up with TRBD1. CDR3 length: 18 residues. Germline-derived CDR1 and CDR2 are SGHVS and FNYEAQ. Trimming cost V 5 bases and J 5 bases; bases outside gene matches: 15. CDR3 loop: CASSPSLIQGAVTGELFF. The CDR3 region has the DNA TGTGCCAGCAGCCCCAGCTTAATACAGGGGGCTGTAACCGGGGAGCTGTTTTTT.

The chain couples TRBV27 to TRBJ2-2, with 10 bases matching TRBD2. The CDR3 runs 18 residues. The junction had 11 bases not matched to a gene; V was cut back by 3 bases and J by 4 bases. Germline values: CDR1 MNHEY, CDR2 SMNVEV (reference sequence). CDR3 sequence (DNA): TGTGCCAGCAGTTTTAGGGTACCGTCTAGCGGGGGCACCGGGGAGCTGTTTTTT. Amino acid sequence: CASSFRVPSSGGTGELFF.

This clonotype was observed a few times. J is TRBJ2-7 and V is TRBV5-1; TRBD2 matches 8 bases. Trimming at V came to 0 bases and at J to 6 bases, leaving 8 bases not matched to a gene. The CDR3 has 15 amino acids. The germline V gene encodes CDR1 SGHRS and CDR2 YFSETQ. CDR3 DNA sequence: TGCGCCAGCAGCTTGGCCGCGGGGGGCAGCGGCGAGCAGTACTTC. Protein: CASSLAAGGSGEQYF. The full variable domain, with the rest looked up from reference TRBV5-1 and TRBJ2-7, is KAGVTQTPRYLIKTRGQQVTLSCSPISGHRSVSWYQQTPGQGLQFLFEYFSETQRNKGNFPGRFSGRQFSNSRSEMNVSTLELGDSALYLCASSLAAGGSGEQYFGPGTRLTVT.

This clonotype has only a few counts. This chain connects TRBV12-5 to TRBJ1-2, with D perhaps TRBD1 (5 bases). Looked up from germline, CDR1 is LGHNT and CDR2 is FRNRAP. This CDR3 spans 14 amino acids. The V end lost 1 base, the J end lost 7 bases, and 13 bases lay between the germline ends. The CDR3 sequence is CASGLAPRVSGYTF. Written as DNA, the CDR3 is TGTGCTAGTGGTTTGGCCCCCAGGGTTAGTGGCTACACCTTC.

This clonotype has at least ten counts. The chain links TRBV12-3 or TRBV12-4 to TRBJ1-5, with unresolved D. V was trimmed by 4 bases and J by 5 bases, leaving 6 bases between them. The CDR3 contains 12 residues. This CDR3 is CASSSIYQPQHF. The CDR3 coding sequence is TGTGCCAGCAGTTCCATTTATCAGCCCCAGCATTTT.